Detailed here is one T cell receptor beta chain. Its antigen is as yet unknown. The data belong to a study of PD-1 blockade in classical Hodgkin lymphoma. Points from the study as a whole: Repertoire differences have undefined causes, possibly disease activity or prior therapy. Whereas CD4+ TCR diversity had risen significantly by C4D1, CD8+ TCR diversity had not.

Clones were read by immunoSEQ multiplex PCR, and TCRdb kept only the in-frame ones, dropping some. This table holds about 22,000 clones, around 81% found once. V was shortened by 7 bases and J by 3 bases, with 12 bases between the two germline ends. CDR1 is MNHNS, CDR2 SASEGT, per germline. The CDR3 runs 13 residues. Every patient had relapsed following autologous stem cell transplantation, and cohorts differed in brentuximab vedotin exposure. The sequenced sample was peripheral blood mononuclear cells (PBMCs), obtained before the second cycle of nivolumab. The chain links TRBV6-1 to TRBJ2-5; tentatively, D is TRBD1 (6 bases). The TCR comes from a human donor with classical Hodgkin lymphoma. The CDR3 region has the DNA TGTGCCAGCAAAAGGACAGCAAAAGAGACCCAGTACTTC. It is translated as CASKRTAKETQYF.